This TCR beta chain was captured in a study of shared T cell receptors in the human thymus. This clone appeared a few times. Here immunoSEQ multiplex PCR was the method, and the copy in TCRdb shows in-frame clones only, minus some. The sample lists hundreds of thousands of clones; about 84% were seen once. Germline V gene sequence: CDR1 SGHRS, CDR2 YFSETQ. Trimming at V came to 7 bases and at J to 7 bases, leaving 19 bases not matched to a gene. The CDR3 extends over 17 amino acids. This sample was shared with a second study, whose subject was human thymus T cells. As that report states: Having corrective surgery for congenital heart defects, healthy Finnish infants were the ones who donated. Thymic resections from corrective heart surgery supplied the tissue. V and J gene usage appeared biased in thymic and blood repertoires. Related reports documented highly overlapping thymic repertoires among unrelated individuals.

What was sequenced was thymocytes. This TCR derives from a boy in the first two years of life with a congenital heart defect. The V call is TRBV5-1, the J call TRBJ2-7; 11 bases line up with TRBD2. CDR3 sequence (DNA): TGCGCCAGCCACCCCTCCTCCCTTAGCGGGAGGGCCCGGGAGCAGTACTTC. Its translation is CASHPSSLSGRAREQYF. Variable domain in full (rest from reference TRBV5-1 and TRBJ2-7): KAGVTQTPRYLIKTRGQQVTLSCSPISGHRSVSWYQQTPGQGLQFLFEYFSETQRNKGNFPGRFSGRQFSNSRSEMNVSTLELGDSALYLCASHPSSLSGRAREQYFGPGTRLTVT.